Below are 9 T cell receptor beta chains sequenced from a single sample in a study of response to subunit inactivated influenza vaccine. TCRdb analysed the RT-PCR reads with MiXCR anew, one entry per CDR3 protein. Of 650,000 to 800,000 distinct CDR3 sequences listed, approximately 17% are singletons. Sequencing used PBMCs from blood, obtained 5 days after vaccination. The receptors here all came from a man aged 50 to 60 who received an inactivated influenza vaccine.

This clonotype was detected only a few times. The genes are TRBV7-2 and TRBJ2-3; 11 bases line up with TRBD2. The V gene's germline CDR1 is SGHTA and CDR2 FQGNSA. The junction had 4 bases not matched to a gene; V was cut back by 3 bases and J by 2 bases. This CDR3 contains 16 residues. Here the CDR3 DNA reads TGTGCCAGCAGCTTTCTAGCGGGGGGTCACACAGATACGCAGTATTTT. Its translation: CASSFLAGGHTDTQYF.

This clonotype was counted at least ten times. The CDR3 DNA reads TGTGCCATCAGCAAGGACAGGGTCGTTATCGATGAGCAGTTCTTC. Residues: CAISKDRVVIDEQFF. The chain combines TRBV10-3 with TRBJ2-1; 8 nucleotides agree with TRBD1. Germline CDR1 is ENHRY and CDR2 is SYGVKD. Unmatched junction bases numbered 12, after V lost 6 bases and J lost 8 bases. There are 15 residues in the CDR3.

The chain employs TRBV20-1 and TRBJ2-5; 8 bases are a match to TRBD1. The trim removed 6 bases at V and 4 bases at J, leaving 16 bases unmatched. The germline V gene has CDR1 DFQATT and CDR2 SNEGSKA (reference sequence). CDR3 length: 16 residues. In nucleotides, the CDR3 is TGCAGTGCCGGGGTGGGACAGGCGTTCCGCGGAGAGACCCAGTACTTC. Amino acids: CSAGVGQAFRGETQYF.

This sequence joins TRBV4-1 and TRBJ2-3, with D possibly TRBD2 on 6 matching bases. V gave up 0 bases and J gave up 4 bases, with 11 bases separating them. The CDR3 is 15 residues long. CDR1 is MGHRA, CDR2 YSYEKL, per germline. The CDR3 region is CASSQDPWDSDTQYF. The CDR3 coding sequence is TGCGCCAGCAGCCAAGACCCATGGGACTCAGATACGCAGTATTTT.

This clonotype was observed a few times. V and J are TRBV20-1 and TRBJ1-5; D is unclear. The CDR3 consists of 12 residues. Germline V CDR1 and CDR2: DFQATT, SNEGSKA (reference sequence). Trimming left V 5 bases short and J 2 bases short, with 7 bases between. DNA for the CDR3: TGCAGTGCTTCGAAACGCAATCAGCCCCAGCATTTT. Amino acids: CSASKRNQPQHF.

This clonotype came up a few times. V gene TRBV10-3 combines with J gene TRBJ2-7, with D possibly matching TRBD2 (5 bases). The ends were cut back, 2 bases at V and 7 bases at J, with 15 bases in the middle. This CDR3 has 14 amino acids. The V gene's germline CDR1 is ENHRY and CDR2 SYGVKD. The CDR3 DNA reads TGTGCCATCAGTGAGGGAGAGGGTGGTGGGGAGCAGTACTTC. As protein: CAISEGEGGGEQYF.

This clonotype showed up just once. This chain joins TRBV13 and TRBJ2-7; 9 bases map to TRBD1. The trim removed 4 bases at V and 2 bases at J, leaving 6 bases unmatched. CDR3 length equals 15 residues. Germline V CDR1 and CDR2: PRHDT, FYEKMQ (reference sequence). The CDR3 DNA reads TGTGCCAGCAGCTCCCGGGACAGGGATACCTACGAGCAGTACTTC. Amino acids: CASSSRDRDTYEQYF. The variable domain in full, with the rest retrieved from reference TRBV13 and TRBJ2-7, is AAGVIQSPRHLIKEKRETATLKCYPIPRHDTVYWYQQGPGQDPQFLISFYEKMQSDKGSIPDRFSAQQFSDYHSELNMSSLELGDSALYFCASSSRDRDTYEQYFGPGTRLTVT.

The V and J genes are TRBV4-2 and TRBJ2-3; D is perhaps TRBD2 (7 bases). V was pared by 4 bases and J by 4 bases, with 15 bases between. This CDR3 region has 15 residues. Looked up from germline, CDR1 is LGHNA and CDR2 is YNFKEQ. The CDR3 sequence: CASSPGGAFPDTQYF. The CDR3 region has the DNA TGTGCCAGCAGCCCTGGGGGGGCCTTCCCAGATACGCAGTATTTT.

This clonotype appeared a few times. V gene TRBV20-1 combines with J gene TRBJ2-5; TRBD2 might be the D (6 bases). Germline CDR1 reads DFQATT; CDR2 reads SNEGSKA (reference sequence). The CDR3 sequence is 13 residues long. Trimming left V 7 bases short and J 7 bases short, with 19 bases between. CDR3 DNA: TGCAGTGTTAGCGGACTGGGAATTTGGACCCAGTACTTC. Protein product: CSVSGLGIWTQYF.